This T cell receptor beta chain appears in the sequencing data of a study of cytomegalovirus exposure and HLA in healthy donors (dated by TCRdb to about 2017). As for the study more broadly: A later analysis indicated that the 90 to 150 validation repertoires were generated on the platform also employed for the 720 or so repertoires of the first cohort. A separate validation cohort of roughly 130 different subjects was used in addition to the roughly 620-subject first cohort. High-throughput TCR immunosequencing, statistical association of individual TCRs with disease status, and machine learning were combined to predict cytomegalovirus infection status. The study was designed to test whether signatures of past pathogen exposure could be identified by cataloging public T cell receptors. What the study reported, not specific to this receptor: While some public TCRs were present in many individuals, most TCR sequences turned up only very rarely across donors. In both the original and validation cohorts, the classifier was reported to diagnose cytomegalovirus status with high specificity and sensitivity. Of the cluster scores, about 94% were above 0 in a later analysis, which found that TCRs clustered in the first cohort also tended to co-occur in the 130 or so validation repertoires. The study gave a list of around 170 TCR beta chains associated with cytomegalovirus. The authors suggested that the approach could potentially be generalized to other disease states and immunological phenotypes. Three of the identified cytomegalovirus-associated TCR beta chains were confirmed in vitro to be specific for cytomegalovirus antigens. A later analysis lacked HLA typing for the validation cohort, so it scored co-occurrence in that cohort across all 110 or so repertoires.

Details on this clone: Its recognized antigen is unknown. Base qualities are not provided; no much larger clone lies one nucleotide away.

The donors belonged to the validation cohort of around 110 subjects, which was separate from the roughly 670-subject first cohort. The CDR3 spans 17 residues, from the cysteine through the phenylalanine. CDR3 DNA is the only sequence kept; it has 51 bases, read in frame from the first base. As encoded in the germline V gene, CDR1 is MDHEN while CDR2 is SYDVKM. From V the trimming removes 5 bases and from J it removes 4 bases, while the gene matches leave 12 bases of the junction unaccounted for. The library was prepared using the immunoSEQ multiplex PCR assay. The authors' pipeline ran thus. A statistical classification framework was built to diagnose cytomegalovirus status from the catalog of TCR beta chain sequences. This immuneACCESS table, as held by TCRdb, lists in-frame sequences with V and J called but not all clones. Of the missing ones, under half trace to an unresolved V gene in checked studies; the others have no known cause. V, J and clone size derive from that table, while D and trimming were established from the DNA sequence. The sample data list about 350,000 clones, and roughly 90% of these were observed just once. The ten largest make up 1% to 1.5% of the sample.

The specimen was PBMCs. The receptor's source is a young woman in good health and CMV-seropositive. Here the chain combines TRBV28 and TRBJ2-1, with 9 central nucleotides matching TRBD2. Here is the DNA: TGTGCCAGCAGTATCACATCCGGGACTAGCCGTTACAATGAGCAGTTCTTC. Translated, this is CASSITSGTSRYNEQFF.